This T cell receptor (beta chain) is from a study of tumor-infiltrating lymphocytes in glioblastoma multiforme. TCRB libraries came from RNA via three nested multiplex PCR rounds. A single record per CDR3 protein comes from TCRdb applying MiXCR to the multiplex PCR reads. The sample lists about 15,000 distinct CDR3 sequences, 60% to 75% occurring once. V was pared by 5 bases and J by 5 bases, with 12 bases of the junction left unmatched. The CDR3 loop spans 16 amino acids. In germline, CDR1 is SGHAT, CDR2 FQDESV (reference sequence). The sequence came from a male donor with glioblastoma. Sequencing was carried out using brain tumor tissue. J is TRBJ2-7 and V is TRBV11-1, with 10 bases matching TRBD2. The CDR3 protein is CASSQGTSGRAHEQYF. CDR3 in DNA: TGTGCCAGCAGCCAAGGGACAAGCGGGAGGGCCCACGAGCAGTACTTC. The whole variable domain, remainder taken from reference TRBV11-1 and TRBJ2-7, is EAEVAQSPRYKITEKSQAVAFWCDPISGHATLYWYRQILGQGPELLVQFQDESVVDDSQLPKDRFSAERLKGVDSTLKIQPAELGDSAMYLCASSQGTSGRAHEQYFGPGTRLTVT.